This passage covers 3 T cell receptor beta chains from one sample sequenced in a study of blood T cell repertoires in COVID-19. Using immunoSEQ multiplex PCR, the repertoire was profiled, and TCRdb retains in-frame clones only, with some absent. In the table there are 70,000 to 95,000 clones, over 75% of which are singletons. Sequencing was carried out using peripheral blood. The receptor source for this set is a human donor in a cohort sampled during active COVID-19.

The V gene is TRBV7-9, the J gene TRBJ2-1, with 7 bases fitting TRBD1. CDR1 and CDR2 from the germline V gene are SEHNR and FQNEAQ (reference sequence). The CDR3 is 14 residues long. Losses at the gene ends were 5 bases for V and 7 bases for J; bases not matched to a gene: 8. The CDR3 spells CASSLRRDSNEQFF. In DNA, the CDR3 is TGTGCCAGCAGCCTACGCCGGGACAGTAATGAGCAGTTCTTC.

This rearrangement joins TRBV5-1 to TRBJ1-4; 8 bases fit TRBD1. The CDR3 is 16 amino acids. Trimming at V came to 5 bases and at J to 2 bases, leaving 8 bases not matched to a gene. Germline lookup yields CDR1 SGHRS and CDR2 YFSETQ. CDR3 DNA sequence: TGCGCCAGCAGTATGGATTCAGGGGGCACTAATGAAAAACTGTTTTTT. It is translated as CASSMDSGGTNEKLFF.

J is TRBJ1-6 and V is TRBV28; a weak D match, TRBD1 (5 bases). The germline V gene has CDR1 MDHEN and CDR2 SYDVKM. Trimming left V 3 bases short and J 6 bases short, with 9 bases between. This CDR3 comprises 14 residues. The CDR3 coding sequence is TGTGCCAGCAGTTTGCACAGGCCTAATTCACCCCTCCACTTT. It is translated as CASSLHRPNSPLHF.